Sequencing of this T cell receptor beta chain was carried out in a study of blood T cells in healthy people across ages (dated by TCRdb to between 2015 and 2016). Background for the entire study: In model experiments, template switching captured about one uniquely barcoded TCR beta cDNA molecule for every two T cells. To avoid experimental bias, donors of different ages were distributed randomly across sequencing lanes. Using the same blood draw, the study looked at two additional independent replicas of 1 million unique cDNA reads for two donors, one aged 18 to 30 and the other aged 80 or older. The donors were split into four age groups: young (average 16 years), middle-aged (roughly 39), aged (more than 60) and long-lived (about 74). Using deep sequencing normalized with unique cDNA molecular identifiers, the study measured how TCR beta repertoire diversity changes with age.

Systemically healthy Caucasian individuals from Russia, some 36 in total and aged roughly 6 to 95 years, were included as donors. Roughly 9 milliliters of peripheral blood were drawn from each donor into EDTA-treated Vacutainer tubes. Ficoll-Paque density-gradient centrifugation was used to isolate PBMCs, with at least 7 million obtained per sample. Trizol reagent was used to extract total RNA from PBMCs, with at least 5.5 micrograms per sample. The percentages of naive CD45RAhigh/CD27high T cells were determined by flow cytometry on a PBMC aliquot from every donor. As to this clonotype: No antigen is known for it. The input lacks base qualities; no much larger clone sits a single base away.

Receptors were amplified or captured by 5' RACE. The reads were generated on an Illumina HiSeq 2500. A second 7 to 11 cycle PCR used a sample-barcoded 5' primer and a J-beta primer mix. A unique molecular identifier was introduced onto each TCR beta cDNA molecule by a template-switch 5' adaptor carrying 12 random nucleotides. Each sample yielded at least 2.5 million CDR3-containing paired-end reads. First-strand cDNA synthesis was performed from all RNA using the Mint cDNA synthesis kit, with priming by a TRBC-specific oligonucleotide. After uracil-DNA glycosylase treatment, a first 18-cycle PCR used universal primers M1SS and BC2_uni_R on all cDNA. For the original study's pipeline: Each sample was normalized by randomly selecting 1 million high-quality reads, each carrying a distinct molecular identifier. Instead of being binned into consensus sequences, reads that shared molecular identifiers were thrown out. MiTCR, set to a Q25 quality threshold and the strictest error-elimination algorithm, was used for CDR3 identification, clonotype clustering and error correction. A nonparametric unseen species model with Euler transformation was used to estimate a lower bound on total TCR beta diversity. TCRdb itself trimmed the public reads at Q25 with fastp, ran MiXCR and retained productive beta chains. Rows matching on CDR3 protein sequence are summarized as one entry with the most common DNA and genes. The V and J calls were not made by the authors but by TCRdb's processing. The sample contains some 880,000 distinct CDR3 sequences, around 34% of them found a single time. Clones ranked in the top ten supply 10% to 15% of the sample.

The study at large found these results: Estimates of total diversity from one million sequenced T cells were regarded as lower bounds and underestimates. Because donor CMV infection status was unknown, age-related changes in expanded clonotypes were potentially confounded. Compared with the aged group, the long-lived group had more naive CD4+ T cells, fewer expanded clones and increased TCR diversity, a pattern suggesting age selection. As age increased, observed TCR beta diversity per million T cells dropped in a roughly linear way, and a significant reduction was already evident by age about 40. Bulk unsorted PBMC profiling prevented conclusive comparison of naive and antigen-experienced compartments. There was a strong correlation between observed TCR beta diversity and the percentage of naive T cells measured by flow cytometry.

Inclusive of the bounding cysteine and phenylalanine, the CDR3 is 16 residues long. Only CDR3 DNA remains: 48 bases, in frame from the first base. CDR1 and CDR2 (MNHNY, SVGAGI) derive from the germline V gene (reference sequence). Germline trimming amounts to 6 bases on V and 2 bases on J, with 10 as the count of junction bases outside the gene matches. Sample: blood. The receptor was isolated from a man younger than 35 in good health. The receptor chain draws on TRBV6-6 and TRBJ1-5, with 7 bases matching TRBD1. For the CDR3, the sequence is CASSFDRASGNQPQHF. The bases are TGTGCCAGCAGCTTCGACAGGGCGTCAGGCAATCAGCCCCAGCATTTT.